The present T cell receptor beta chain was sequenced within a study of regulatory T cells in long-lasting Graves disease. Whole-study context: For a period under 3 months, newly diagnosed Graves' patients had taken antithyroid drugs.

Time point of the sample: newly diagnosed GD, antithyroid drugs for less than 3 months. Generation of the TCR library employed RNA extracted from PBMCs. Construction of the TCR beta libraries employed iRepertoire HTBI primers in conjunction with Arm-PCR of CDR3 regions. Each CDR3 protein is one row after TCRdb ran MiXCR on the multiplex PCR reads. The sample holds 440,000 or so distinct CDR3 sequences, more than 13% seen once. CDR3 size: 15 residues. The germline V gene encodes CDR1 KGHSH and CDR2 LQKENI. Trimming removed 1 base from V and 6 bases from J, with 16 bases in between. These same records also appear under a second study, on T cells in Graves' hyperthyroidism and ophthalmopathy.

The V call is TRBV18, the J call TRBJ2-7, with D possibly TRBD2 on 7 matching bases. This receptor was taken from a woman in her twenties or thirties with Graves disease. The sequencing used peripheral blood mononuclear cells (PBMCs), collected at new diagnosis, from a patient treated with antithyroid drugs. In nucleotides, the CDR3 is TGTGCCAGCTCACCACGAGGGGGGGGAGTCGGCGAGCAGTACTTC. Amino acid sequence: CASSPRGGGVGEQYF. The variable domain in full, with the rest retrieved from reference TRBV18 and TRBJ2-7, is NAGVMQNPRHLVRRRGQEARLRCSPMKGHSHVYWYRQLPEEGLKFMVYLQKENIIDESGMPKERFSAEFPKEGPSILRIQQVVRGDSAAYFCASSPRGGGVGEQYFGPGTRLTVT.